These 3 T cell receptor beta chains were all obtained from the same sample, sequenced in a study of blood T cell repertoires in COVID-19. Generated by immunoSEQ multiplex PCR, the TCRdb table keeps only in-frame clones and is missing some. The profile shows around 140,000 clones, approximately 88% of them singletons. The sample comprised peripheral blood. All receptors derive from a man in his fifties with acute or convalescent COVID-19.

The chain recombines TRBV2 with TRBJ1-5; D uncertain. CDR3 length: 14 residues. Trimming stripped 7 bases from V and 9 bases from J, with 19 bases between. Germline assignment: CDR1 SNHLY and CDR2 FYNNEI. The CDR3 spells CASNYGSDITPQHF. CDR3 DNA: TGTGCCAGCAATTACGGCAGTGACATCACGCCCCAGCATTTT.

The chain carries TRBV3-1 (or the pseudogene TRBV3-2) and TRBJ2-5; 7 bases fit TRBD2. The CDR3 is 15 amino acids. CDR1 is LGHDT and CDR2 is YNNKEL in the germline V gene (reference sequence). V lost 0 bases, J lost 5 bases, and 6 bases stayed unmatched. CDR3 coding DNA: TGTGCCAGCAGCCAAGAAGGGCAGGGAGGGGAGACCCAGTACTTC. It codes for CASSQEGQGGETQYF.

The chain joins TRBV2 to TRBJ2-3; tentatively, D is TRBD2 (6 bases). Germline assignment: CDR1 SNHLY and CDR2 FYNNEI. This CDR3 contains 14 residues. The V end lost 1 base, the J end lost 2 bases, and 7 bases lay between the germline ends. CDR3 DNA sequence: TGTGCCAGCAGTGAAGGGACTAACACAGATACGCAGTATTTT. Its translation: CASSEGTNTDTQYF.